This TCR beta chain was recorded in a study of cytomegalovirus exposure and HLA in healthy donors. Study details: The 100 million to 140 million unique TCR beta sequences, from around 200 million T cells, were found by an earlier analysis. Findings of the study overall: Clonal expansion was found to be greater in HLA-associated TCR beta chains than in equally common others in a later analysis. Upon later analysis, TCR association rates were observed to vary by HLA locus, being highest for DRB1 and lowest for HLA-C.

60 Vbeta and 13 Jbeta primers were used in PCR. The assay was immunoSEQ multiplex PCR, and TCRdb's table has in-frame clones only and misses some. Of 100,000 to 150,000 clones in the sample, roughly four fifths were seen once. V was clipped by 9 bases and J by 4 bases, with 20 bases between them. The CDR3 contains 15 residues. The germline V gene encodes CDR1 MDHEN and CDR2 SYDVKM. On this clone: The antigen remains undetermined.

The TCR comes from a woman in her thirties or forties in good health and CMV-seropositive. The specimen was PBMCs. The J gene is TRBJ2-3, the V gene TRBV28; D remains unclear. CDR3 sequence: CASTPTPARADTQYF. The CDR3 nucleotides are TGTGCCAGTACCCCGACACCTGCCCGCGCAGATACGCAGTATTTT.